This section outlines one T cell receptor beta chain sequence together with its context. This record comes from a study of cytomegalovirus exposure and HLA in healthy donors. The germline V gene encodes CDR1 SGHRS and CDR2 YFSETQ. V lost 0 bases and J lost 4, with 10 bases in between. The CDR3 spans 14 residues. Libraries were prepared by immunoSEQ multiplex PCR; TCRdb keeps only in-frame clonotypes and omits some of them. The table has more than 300,000 clones, roughly 88% seen once. Material for sequencing was PBMCs. This TCR derives from a young woman in good health and CMV-seronegative. The chain carries TRBV5-1 and TRBJ1-2, with D perhaps matching TRBD1 (5 bases). The chain's CDR3 is CASSLAGGGYGYTF. The DNA of the CDR3 is TGCGCCAGCAGCTTGGCGGGGGGTGGCTATGGCTACACCTTC.